The clone carrying this T cell receptor beta chain was detected only a few times. Its target is unknown. Sequenced material consisted of expressed TCRB transcripts (all of the isolated RNA was reverse transcribed). Samples of naive, central memory and regulatory T cells yielded a mean of about 3.7 million reads. Sequencing used immunoSEQ multiplex PCR; TCRdb keeps in-frame clones, though not all of them. This table holds about 340,000 clones, approximately 12% found once. The data derive from a study of beta chain features in type 1 diabetes. On the study more broadly: Patients looked much like healthy donors when it came to age, gender and cell yields. Findings of the study overall: When Type 1 diabetes patients were examined, their TCRB CDR3s proved moderately but significantly shorter in all four CD4+ subsets. Whether HLA type affects TCRB rearrangement stayed undetermined in the present work.

The CDR3 is made up of 15 amino acids. Trimming took 0 bases from V and 2 from J, leaving 12 bases between them. Germline CDR1 and CDR2: SGDLS and YYNGEE. This clonotype originated in a woman under 30 with type 1 diabetes. The gene calls are TRBV9 and TRBJ2-7, with a weak D call TRBD1 (5 bases). The sample taken for sequencing was naive CD4+ T cells from blood. As DNA, the CDR3 is TGTGCCAGCAGCGTAGGATCGACAGCGCCCTACGAGCAGTACTTC. Encoded protein: CASSVGSTAPYEQYF.